This TCR beta chain originates from a study of OX40 agonist ivuxolimab in advanced cancers. Broader study findings: Dosing at 0.1 to 3.0 mg/kg was accompanied by clonal expansion of CD4+ and CD8+ blood T cells by week 6.

About this clone: The target antigen is unknown. The sample contains more than one DNA sequence encoding this CDR3.

Germline lookup yields CDR1 SQVTM and CDR2 ANQGSEA. The CDR3 totals 12 residues. Trimming stripped 4 bases from V and 2 bases from J, with 6 bases between. TCRdb's table, derived via immunoSEQ multiplex PCR, lists solely in-frame clones and lacks some. The table includes tens of thousands of clones, around 89% detected once. Source: CD4+ or CD8+ T cells sorted from blood, taken in a trial of the OX40 agonist ivuxolimab. The genes are TRBV29-1 and TRBJ1-5; a weak D match, TRBD1 (5 bases). The TCR comes from an adult with an advanced solid tumor such as melanoma, head and neck, liver or kidney cancer. The CDR3 protein is CSVGGGNQPQHF. CDR3 sequence (DNA): TGCAGCGTTGGAGGGGGCAATCAGCCCCAGCATTTT. Supplemented by reference TRBV29-1 and TRBJ1-5, the full variable domain reads SAVISQKPSRDICQRGTSLTIQCQVDSQVTMMFWYRQQPGQSLTLIATANQGSEATYESGFVIDKFPISRPNLTFSTLTVSNMSPEDSSIYLCSVGGGNQPQHFGDGTRLSIL.